Following are 27 T cell receptor beta chains from one sample sequenced in a study of lymphopenia after photon versus proton radiotherapy. TCRdb keeps only in-frame clones here, not all; method: immunoSEQ multiplex PCR. Among around 70,000 clones listed, around 92% were seen once. The starting material was peripheral blood, obtained from a patient treated with photon-based radiotherapy. These receptors originate from a woman aged 40 to 55 with cholangiocarcinoma.

The chain combines TRBV7-2 with TRBJ2-7; 7 nucleotides match TRBD2. The length of the CDR3 is 15 residues. CDR1 is SGHTA, CDR2 FQGNSA, per germline. With 7 bases clipped from V and 3 bases from J, the junction kept 12 bases outside the gene matches. This CDR3 is CASTQQPGGIYEQYF. As DNA, the CDR3 is TGTGCCAGCACCCAACAGCCGGGAGGCATCTACGAGCAGTACTTC.

The rearrangement links TRBV27 to TRBJ1-5, with D maybe TRBD1 (6 bases). The CDR3 contains 17 residues. In germline, CDR1 is MNHEY, CDR2 SMNVEV (reference sequence). Trimming took 3 bases from V and 1 from J, leaving 16 bases between them. The CDR3 is CASSFTGGGGSNQPQHF. CDR3 coding DNA: TGTGCCAGCAGTTTCACGGGGGGAGGGGGAAGCAATCAGCCCCAGCATTTT.

The V call is TRBV11-2, the J call TRBJ2-5; the match to TRBD2 covers 7 bases. With V trimmed by 1 base and J by 2 bases, 4 bases remained unmatched. Germline assignment: CDR1 SGHAT and CDR2 FQNNGV. The CDR3 has 15 amino acids. In DNA form, the CDR3 reads TGTGCCAGCAGCTTAGGATCGGGGGGACAAGAGACCCAGTACTTC. Its protein product is CASSLGSGGQETQYF.

The rearrangement joins TRBV10-3 to TRBJ2-1, with TRBD2 matching over 9 bases. Germline assignment: CDR1 ENHRY and CDR2 SYGVKD. The junction had 10 bases not matched to a gene; V was cut back by 6 bases and J by 7 bases. This CDR3 has 15 amino acids. CDR3 region: CAIRPTSGRSNEQFF. The DNA of the CDR3 is TGTGCCATCAGGCCGACTAGCGGCCGGAGTAATGAGCAGTTCTTC.

The CDR3 coding sequence is TGTGCCAGTAGACCCCAAGGGGGTACCAAAAACATTCAGTACTTC. This encodes CASRPQGGTKNIQYF. The genes are TRBV19 and TRBJ2-4; perhaps TRBD1 as D (6 bases). V shed 6 bases and J shed 2 bases, with 14 bases lying between them. Germline V lookup: CDR1 LNHDA, CDR2 SQIVND (reference sequence). The CDR3 extends over 15 amino acids.

The V and J genes are TRBV2 and TRBJ2-5, with TRBD1 matching 10 bases. V gave up 3 bases and J gave up 5 bases; unmatched junction bases: 9. The germline V gene encodes CDR1 SNHLY and CDR2 FYNNEI. The CDR3 totals 16 residues. CDR3 bases: TGTGCCAGCAGTGATGGCGGACAGGGGGATAGGGAGACCCAGTACTTC. This translates into CASSDGGQGDRETQYF.

The chain joins TRBV18 to TRBJ1-1, with D perhaps matching TRBD1 (5 bases). V lost 4 bases, J lost 5 bases, and 11 bases lay in between. The CDR3 totals 13 residues. CDR1 and CDR2 (germline): KGHSH, LQKENI. The CDR3 loop is CASSLGDGTEAFF. As DNA, the CDR3 is TGTGCCAGCTCACTAGGGGATGGGACTGAAGCTTTCTTT. Complete variable domain (other parts from reference TRBV18 and TRBJ1-1): NAGVMQNPRHLVRRRGQEARLRCSPMKGHSHVYWYRQLPEEGLKFMVYLQKENIIDESGMPKERFSAEFPKEGPSILRIQQVVRGDSAAYFCASSLGDGTEAFFGQGTRLTVV.

The chain uses TRBV11-3 and TRBJ2-1; 8 bases fit TRBD2. Per germline, CDR1 SGHNT and CDR2 YENEEA. The CDR3 is 16 amino acids. The V gene end was trimmed by 5 bases and the J gene end by 7 bases; junction bases not matched to a gene: 13. The CDR3 here is CASSTYSGNEGNEQFF. The CDR3, as DNA: TGTGCCAGCAGCACTTATAGCGGGAATGAGGGAAATGAGCAGTTCTTC.

The rearrangement links TRBV6-1 to TRBJ1-6; unclear D gene. The V and J ends lost 1 base and 4 bases respectively, with 8 bases between them. The CDR3 contains 15 residues. The germline V gene has CDR1 MNHNS and CDR2 SASEGT. The CDR3: CASSEGVIYNSPLHF. Here the CDR3 DNA reads TGTGCCAGCAGTGAAGGGGTAATATATAATTCACCCCTCCACTTT.

The chain employs TRBV28 and TRBJ2-7; the match to TRBD2 covers 11 bases. Losses at the gene ends were 5 bases for V and 8 bases for J; bases not matched to a gene: 8. The CDR3 totals 14 residues. Germline V gene data show CDR1 as MDHEN and CDR2 as SYDVKM. The CDR3 is CASSLIAGGGKQYF. In DNA form, the CDR3 reads TGTGCCAGCAGTCTGATAGCGGGAGGGGGCAAGCAGTACTTC.

The gene calls are TRBV4-2 and TRBJ2-3; the D call may be TRBD1 or TRBD2 (6 bases each). CDR1 and CDR2 from the germline V gene are LGHNA and YNFKEQ. This CDR3 region has 14 residues. Trimming removed 1 base at V and 5 bases at J, with 10 bases between. The CDR3: CASSQVGGGDTQYF. As DNA, the CDR3 is TGTGCCAGCAGCCAAGTGGGGGGCGGAGATACGCAGTATTTT.

The rearrangement joins TRBV4-3 to TRBJ1-2, with D unclear. The CDR3 runs to 13 residues. Germline V lookup: CDR1 LGHNA, CDR2 YSLEER. The V end lost 2 bases, the J end lost 7 bases, and 11 bases lay between the germline ends. The DNA for the CDR3 is TGCGCCAGCAGCCAAAGCGGGGTCTCTGGCTACACCTTC. Translation: CASSQSGVSGYTF.

V usage is TRBV29-1 and J usage is TRBJ2-3; D not resolved. The CDR3 spans 10 residues. V was cut by 8 bases and J by 2 bases, with 5 bases left in between. Germline CDR1 and CDR2: SQVTM and ANQGSEA. The CDR3 spells CSIFTDTQYF. CDR3 sequence (DNA): TGCAGCATCTTCACAGATACGCAGTATTTT.

The chain couples TRBV7-2 to TRBJ1-1, with 11 bases identical to TRBD1. Per the germline V gene, CDR1 is SGHTA and CDR2 is FQGNSA. The V gene end was trimmed by 5 bases and the J gene end by 7 bases; junction bases not matched to a gene: 3. The CDR3 is 13 amino acids. The CDR3 loop is CASSPGTGGEAFF. CDR3 bases: TGTGCCAGCAGCCCCGGGACAGGGGGTGAAGCTTTCTTT.

The chain recombines TRBV6-5 with TRBJ1-1; TRBD1 matches at 8 bases. Per germline, CDR1 MNHEY and CDR2 SVGAGI. V dropped 1 base and J dropped 4; count of bases not matched to a gene: 5. CDR3 length: 15 residues. The chain's CDR3 is CASSYYGTGVTEAFF. The CDR3 DNA reads as TGTGCCAGCAGTTACTACGGGACAGGCGTCACTGAAGCTTTCTTT.

This chain uses TRBV5-1 with TRBJ2-2; D may be TRBD1 (5 bases). This CDR3 region has 15 residues. Germline-derived CDR1 and CDR2 are SGHRS and YFSETQ. Trimming left V 6 bases short and J 5 bases short, with 17 bases between. The CDR3 protein is CASTVPLQGTGELFF. The DNA for the CDR3 is TGCGCCAGCACGGTCCCGCTTCAGGGAACCGGGGAGCTGTTTTTT.

This chain connects TRBV5-1 to TRBJ1-4; D unclear. CDR1 is SGHRS and CDR2 is YFSETQ in the germline V gene. Deletions cut 0 bases from V and 5 bases from J, with 8 bases between. The CDR3 has 14 residues. This chain's CDR3 is CASSLDQENEKLFF. The CDR3, as DNA: TGCGCCAGCAGCTTGGACCAGGAGAATGAAAAACTGTTTTTT.

This clone appeared once. The CDR3 DNA reads TGTGCCTGGGGGGACATTGGGAACACTGAAGCTTTCTTT. Translated: CAWGDIGNTEAFF. The chain couples TRBV30 to TRBJ1-1; tentative D call: TRBD1 (6 bases). Germline V gene data show CDR1 as GTSNPN and CDR2 as SVGIG (reference sequence). Trimming left V 5 bases short and J 1 base short, with 11 bases between. The CDR3 covers 13 residues.

This CDR3 reads CASSSTGGNYGYTF. CDR3 bases: TGTGCCAGCAGTTCGACAGGGGGTAACTATGGCTACACCTTC. V and J are TRBV28 and TRBJ1-2; 9 bases are shared with TRBD1. The CDR3 has 14 amino acids. V trimming: 4 bases; J trimming: 1 base; junction bases outside the gene matches: 1. Germline-derived CDR1 and CDR2 are MDHEN and SYDVKM.

V usage is TRBV28 and J usage is TRBJ1-5; perhaps TRBD1 as D (5 bases). Trimming removed 1 base from V and 4 bases from J, with 14 bases in between. The CDR3 has 16 amino acids. CDR1 is MDHEN, CDR2 SYDVKM, per germline. The CDR3 loop is CASSLFLTGQNQPQHF. The CDR3 nucleotides are TGTGCCAGCAGTTTATTTTTGACGGGGCAGAATCAGCCCCAGCATTTT.

This clone occurred once. The chain combines TRBV6-1 with TRBJ1-5; 7 nucleotides align to TRBD1. Germline trimming cut 7 bases from V and 4 bases from J; bases unmatched to any gene: 10. This CDR3 has 15 residues. CDR1 and CDR2 (germline): MNHNS, SASEGT. Here the CDR3 DNA reads TGTGCCAGCAACGGGGACAGAGAGCCTAATCAGCCCCAGCATTTT. It codes for CASNGDREPNQPQHF.

This chain uses TRBV28 with TRBJ2-7; the D gene is possibly TRBD1 (6 bases). The CDR3 loop spans 13 amino acids. V was pared by 4 bases and J by 2 bases, with 9 bases between. Germline V gives CDR1 MDHEN, CDR2 SYDVKM. The CDR3 bases are TGTGCCAGCAGTTCCGGGGACACCTACGAGCAGTACTTC. Its translation is CASSSGDTYEQYF.

The chain recombines TRBV7-9 with TRBJ1-2; the D is unclear. Germline V gene sequence: CDR1 SEHNR, CDR2 FQNEAQ (reference sequence). The V gene lost 8 bases and the J gene lost 8 bases, with 18 bases spanning the gap. CDR3 size: 13 residues. The CDR3: CASLGRVVEGYTF. The DNA for the CDR3 is TGTGCCAGCCTCGGGAGAGTTGTTGAGGGCTACACCTTC.

This clone was detected once. The rearrangement uses TRBV13 and TRBJ2-5; 8 positions agree with TRBD2. Trimming took 2 bases from V and 3 from J; bases not matched to a gene: 5. Germline CDR1 reads PRHDT; CDR2 reads FYEKMQ (reference sequence). The CDR3 totals 15 residues. The CDR3 DNA sequence: TGTGCCAGCAGCTTAACAGCGGGAGTCAAAGAGACCCAGTACTTC. It yields the protein CASSLTAGVKETQYF.

V usage is TRBV7-9 and J usage is TRBJ2-1; 7 bases agree with TRBD2. The CDR3 is made up of 16 amino acids. The trim removed 5 bases at V and 5 bases at J, leaving 12 bases unmatched. CDR1 and CDR2 (germline): SEHNR, FQNEAQ (reference sequence). The DNA of the CDR3 is TGTGCCAGCAGCCCCGCGGGAAGCGGGACTAACAATGAGCAGTTCTTC. Translation gives CASSPAGSGTNNEQFF.

This chain connects TRBV5-6 to TRBJ2-1; D not certain. V shed 4 bases and J shed 5 bases, with 13 bases lying between them. CDR1 and CDR2 from the germline V gene are SGHDT and YYEEEE. CDR3 length: 14 amino acids. The CDR3 spells CASSAPTVNNEQFF. CDR3 nucleotides: TGTGCCAGCAGCGCTCCTACTGTTAACAATGAGCAGTTCTTC.

As for this clone: One end of the junction fails to match germline, which may point to a read error. The chain has TRBV19 and TRBJ2-6; 7 nucleotides match TRBD1. CDR1 is LNHDA, CDR2 SQIVND, per germline (reference sequence). The CDR3 loop spans 20 amino acids. For the CDR3, the DNA is TGTGCCAGTAGTAGCGAAAGACAGGGAGCGCAGATATCTGCGGCCAACGTCCTGACTTTC. The encoded protein is CASSSERQGAQISAANVLTF.